This TCR beta chain was identified during a study of naive and memory T cell subsets. Study-wide results and caveats: Over 85% of naive TCR sequences appeared only once, unlike memory subsets.

Two oligonucleotides, mixed equimolar, formed the beta constant-region primer covering TRBC1 and TRBC2. The ligated cDNA underwent four PCR rounds using SP2 and nested alpha and beta constant-region primers. The cDNA 3' end received a ligated single-stranded oligonucleotide carrying the SP2 primer and a 12-nucleotide UMI. Each CDR3 protein is one row after TCRdb ran MiXCR on the UMI-ligation and nested PCR reads. Here the sample spans roughly 130,000 distinct CDR3 sequences, roughly 36% being singletons. Four subsets defined by CD45RA and CD27 were sorted after CD3, CD4, CD8 and live/dead staining. Of note for this clonotype: Its antigen is not identified. At one of its ends the junction is not consistent with the germline gene, which may arise from a read error.

The CDR3 totals 14 residues. The gene calls are TRBV12-3 or TRBV12-4 and TRBJ2-1; 9 bases align to TRBD2. The sequenced material came from central memory CD4+ T cells from blood. This sequence was found in a human donor in good health. Written as DNA, the CDR3 is TGTGCCAGCAGCTTAGGGCGGACTAGCGTTGAGCAGTTCTTC. It translates to CASSLGRTSVEQFF.